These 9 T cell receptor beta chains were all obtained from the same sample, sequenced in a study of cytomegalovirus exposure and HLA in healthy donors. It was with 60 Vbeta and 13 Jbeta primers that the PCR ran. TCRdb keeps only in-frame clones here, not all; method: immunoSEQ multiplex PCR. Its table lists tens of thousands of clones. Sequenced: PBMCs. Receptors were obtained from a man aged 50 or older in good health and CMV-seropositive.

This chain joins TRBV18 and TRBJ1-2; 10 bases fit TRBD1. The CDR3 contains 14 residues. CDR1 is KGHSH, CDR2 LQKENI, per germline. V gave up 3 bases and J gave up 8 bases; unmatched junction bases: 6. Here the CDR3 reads CASSPGQGGGGYTF. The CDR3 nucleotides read TGTGCCAGCTCACCTGGACAGGGGGGAGGCGGCTACACCTTC.

CDR3 loop: CASSYYRATGTEAFF. CDR3 DNA: TGTGCCAGCAGTTATTATCGGGCCACGGGGACTGAAGCTTTCTTT. This chain uses TRBV6-5 with TRBJ1-1; D not certain. The CDR3 sequence is 15 residues long. Germline loops: CDR1 MNHEY, CDR2 SVGAGI. V was clipped by 3 bases and J by 5 bases, with 16 bases between them.

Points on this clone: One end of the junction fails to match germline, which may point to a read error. In nucleotides, the CDR3 is TGTGCCAGCAGCCCGGTAGCGGGGACCTACAATGGGCAGTTCTTC. As protein: CASSPVAGTYNGQFF. The genes are TRBV27 and TRBJ2-1; 8 bases match TRBD2. Germline CDR1 is MNHEY and CDR2 is SMNVEV (reference sequence). The CDR3 is 15 residues long.

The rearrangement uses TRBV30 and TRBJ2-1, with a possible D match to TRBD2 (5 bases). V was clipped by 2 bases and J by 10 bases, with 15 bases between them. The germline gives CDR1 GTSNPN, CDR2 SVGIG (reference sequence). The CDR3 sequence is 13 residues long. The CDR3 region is CAWSPLGPGEQFF. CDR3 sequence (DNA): TGTGCCTGGAGTCCCCTAGGCCCGGGGGAGCAGTTCTTC.

The CDR3 sequence is CASSVGSGGRFNSPLHF. The CDR3 DNA is TGTGCCAGCAGCGTAGGTTCCGGGGGGCGGTTTAATTCACCCCTCCACTTT. This chain joins TRBV9 and TRBJ1-6; D perhaps matches TRBD1 (6 bases). The length of the CDR3 is 17 residues. Trimming removed 0 bases at V and 6 bases at J, with 16 bases between. Per the germline V gene, CDR1 is SGDLS and CDR2 is YYNGEE.

The CDR3 reads CASSIGGGFTDTQYF. The DNA for the CDR3 is TGTGCCAGCAGCATCGGCGGGGGCTTCACAGATACGCAGTATTTT. The chain recombines TRBV9 with TRBJ2-3; D is possibly TRBD2 (7 bases). Between the trimmed V and J ends, which lost 4 bases and 2 bases, there was a span of 14 bases. The CDR3 contains 15 residues. Germline V lookup: CDR1 SGDLS, CDR2 YYNGEE.

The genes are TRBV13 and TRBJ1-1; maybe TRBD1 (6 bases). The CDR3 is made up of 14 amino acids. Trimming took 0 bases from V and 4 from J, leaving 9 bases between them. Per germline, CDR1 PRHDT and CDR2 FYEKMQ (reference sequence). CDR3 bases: TGTGCCAGCAGCTTAGGACAGGGTATCACTGAAGCTTTCTTT. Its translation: CASSLGQGITEAFF.

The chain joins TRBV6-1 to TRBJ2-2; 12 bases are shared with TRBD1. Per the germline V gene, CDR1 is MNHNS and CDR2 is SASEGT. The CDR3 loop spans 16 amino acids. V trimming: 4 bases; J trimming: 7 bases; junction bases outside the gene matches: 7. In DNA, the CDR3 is TGTGCCAGCAGTGGGGGACAGGGGGCGCAGAGCGGGGAGCTGTTTTTT. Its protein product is CASSGGQGAQSGELFF.

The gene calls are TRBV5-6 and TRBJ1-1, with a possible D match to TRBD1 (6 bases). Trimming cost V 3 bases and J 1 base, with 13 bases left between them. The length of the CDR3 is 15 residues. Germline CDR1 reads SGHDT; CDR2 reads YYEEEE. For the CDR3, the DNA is TGTGCCAGCAGCTCGCTAGACAGGTCGAACACTGAAGCTTTCTTT. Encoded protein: CASSSLDRSNTEAFF.